Below, 27 T cell receptor beta chains from the same sample are listed, as sequenced in a study of low-dose radiotherapy and immunotherapy resistance in tumors. The time point here: before trial treatment. Alpha- and beta-chain coverage of first-strand cDNA came from TRAV- and TRBV-specific primers. The PCR that amplified TCRs ran for 15 to 25 cycles, relying on a constant-region primer and a V-primer adapter. MiXCR, applied by TCRdb to the reads, yields one record per CDR3 protein. Here the sample spans around 69,000 distinct CDR3 sequences, around 30% being singletons. This sample comprised PBMCs, obtained before treatment. The source of these receptors is a female donor with ovarian cancer.

Only a few counts were recorded for this clonotype. The rearrangement uses TRBV20-1 and TRBJ1-1, with a weak D call TRBD1 (5 bases). The CDR3 sequence is 16 residues long. V was pared by 0 bases and J by 4 bases, with 18 bases between. Germline V gene lookup returns CDR1 DFQATT and CDR2 SNEGSKA (reference sequence). CDR3 protein: CSARDGGGTRGTEAFF. The CDR3 coding sequence is TGCAGTGCTAGAGATGGTGGGGGGACGAGGGGCACTGAAGCTTTCTTT.

This sequence joins TRBV30 and TRBJ1-6; a weak D match, TRBD1 (6 bases). CDR3 size: 17 residues. Germline CDR1 GTSNPN, CDR2 SVGIG (reference sequence). Trimming cost V 2 bases and J 3 bases, with 17 bases left between them. The CDR3 here is CAWSWLAAGVYNSPLHF. CDR3 nucleotide sequence: TGTGCCTGGAGTTGGCTAGCGGCAGGGGTCTATAATTCACCCCTCCACTTT.

This clonotype was counted many times. The gene calls are TRBV2 and TRBJ1-5; D ambiguous. The CDR3 spans 13 residues. CDR1 and CDR2 (germline): SNHLY, FYNNEI. V was cut by 3 bases and J by 5 bases, with 8 bases left in between. Here the CDR3 reads CASSEPGDQPQHF. Written as DNA, the CDR3 is TGTGCCAGCAGTGAGCCTGGGGATCAGCCCCAGCATTTT.

The sample holds many counts of this clonotype. The rearrangement links TRBV5-1 to TRBJ1-5; TRBD1 agrees at 9 bases. The germline V gene encodes CDR1 SGHRS and CDR2 YFSETQ. This CDR3 spans 15 amino acids. The junction had 0 bases not matched to a gene; V was cut back by 0 bases and J by 2 bases. CDR3 region: CASSLGQGGNQPQHF. CDR3 sequence (DNA): TGCGCCAGCAGCTTGGGACAGGGGGGCAATCAGCCCCAGCATTTT. The whole variable domain, filled in from reference TRBV5-1 and TRBJ1-5, reads KAGVTQTPRYLIKTRGQQVTLSCSPISGHRSVSWYQQTPGQGLQFLFEYFSETQRNKGNFPGRFSGRQFSNSRSEMNVSTLELGDSALYLCASSLGQGGNQPQHFGDGTRLSIL.

In this sample, this clonotype turned up many times. The chain uses TRBV7-3 and TRBJ2-1, with a weak D call TRBD2 (6 bases). The V gene's germline CDR1 is SGHTA and CDR2 FQGTGA. The V gene lost 5 bases and the J gene lost 0 bases, with 11 bases spanning the gap. The CDR3 is 15 amino acids. The CDR3 protein is CASSRGGSSYNEQFF. In DNA, the CDR3 is TGTGCCAGCAGCCGAGGAGGGAGCTCCTACAATGAGCAGTTCTTC.

This clonotype occurred many times. The V and J genes are TRBV11-2 and TRBJ2-7; D is possibly TRBD2 (7 bases). Trimming left V 3 bases short and J 7 bases short, with 19 bases between. CDR3 size: 15 residues. Germline V gives CDR1 SGHAT, CDR2 FQNNGV. Here the CDR3 DNA reads TGTGCCAGCAGCTTCGGGGGATACAGGGAGGGGGAGCAGTACTTC. This gives the protein CASSFGGYREGEQYF.

In this sample, this clonotype turned up many times. The chain links TRBV25-1 to TRBJ1-5, with no clear D. Trimming took off 0 bases at V and 5 bases at J, with 8 bases between the two ends. Germline V gives CDR1 MGHDK, CDR2 SYGVNS. The CDR3 is 14 amino acids. The CDR3 sequence: CASSEYSSHQPQHF. For the CDR3, the DNA is TGTGCCAGCAGTGAATATTCTTCCCATCAGCCCCAGCATTTT.

This clonotype was counted at least ten times. The chain links TRBV12-3 or TRBV12-4 to TRBJ2-2; D not certain. V was trimmed by 3 bases and J by 0 bases, leaving 5 bases between them. The CDR3 is 14 residues long. CDR3 in amino acids: CASSLFANTGELFF. DNA of the CDR3: TGTGCCAGCAGTTTGTTTGCGAACACCGGGGAGCTGTTTTTT.

A remark on this clonotype: This likely reflects a read error, since a far larger clone is one base away. The V gene is TRBV5-5, the J gene TRBJ2-1; TRBD2 might be the D (6 bases). There are 15 residues in the CDR3. Trimming took 0 bases from V and 10 from J, leaving 17 bases between them. From germline, CDR1 is SGHKS and CDR2 YYEKEE (reference sequence). This CDR3 reads CASSLVGDSTYEQFF. The CDR3 DNA follows: TGTGCCAGCAGCTTGGTGGGGGACTCTACCTACGAGCAGTTCTTC.

The chain links TRBV6-2 or TRBV6-3 to TRBJ2-7, with 9 positions matching TRBD2. The V gene end was trimmed by 10 bases and the J gene end by 2 bases; junction bases not matched to a gene: 9. The CDR3 is 14 residues long. The germline CDR1 and CDR2 sequences are MNHEY and SVGEGT. In DNA, the CDR3 is TGTGCCATCCAATATAGCGGGGGAGCCTACGAGCAGTACTTC. Translation gives CAIQYSGGAYEQYF.

This chain joins TRBV18 and TRBJ1-1; perhaps TRBD1 as D (6 bases). The CDR3 spans 16 residues. V was pared by 6 bases and J by 4 bases, with 21 bases between. Germline CDR1 KGHSH, CDR2 LQKENI. In DNA, the CDR3 is TGTGCCAGCTCCCTGGACAGCCGGCGAAGGTCCACTGAAGCTTTCTTT. Translating it yields CASSLDSRRRSTEAFF. The full variable domain, completed using reference TRBV18 and TRBJ1-1, is NAGVMQNPRHLVRRRGQEARLRCSPMKGHSHVYWYRQLPEEGLKFMVYLQKENIIDESGMPKERFSAEFPKEGPSILRIQQVVRGDSAAYFCASSLDSRRRSTEAFFGQGTRLTVV.

In this sample, this clonotype turned up many times. This chain links TRBV4-3 with TRBJ2-1, with D tentatively TRBD2 (6 bases). CDR1 is LGHNA, CDR2 YSLEER, per germline. Trimming pared 4 bases from V and 6 bases from J, leaving 13 bases between. The CDR3 is 14 amino acids. CDR3 loop: CASSPGLRSNEQFF. The CDR3 nucleotides are TGCGCCAGCAGCCCGGGACTTCGAAGCAATGAGCAGTTCTTC.

A word on this clonotype: A far larger clone is a single base away, which makes a read error likely. The chain combines TRBV6-5 with TRBJ2-2, with D perhaps TRBD2 (6 bases). This CDR3 has 15 residues. Per the germline V gene, CDR1 is MNHEY and CDR2 is SVGAGI. The CDR3 reads CASSYRTENTGGLFF. The CDR3 bases are TGTGCCAGCAGTTATCGGACCGAGAACACCGGGGGGCTGTTTTTT.

This clonotype has a count of ten or more. This sequence joins TRBV2 and TRBJ2-7, with D hard to call. The germline gives CDR1 SNHLY, CDR2 FYNNEI. The CDR3 consists of 13 residues. V was cut by 8 bases and J by 0 bases, with 11 bases left in between. CDR3: CASDPASSYEQYF. The DNA for the CDR3 is TGTGCCAGCGACCCAGCGAGCTCCTACGAGCAGTACTTC. The variable domain in full, completed from reference TRBV2 and TRBJ2-7, reads EPEVTQTPSHQVTQMGQEVILRCVPISNHLYFYWYRQILGQKVEFLVSFYNNEISEKSEIFDDQFSVERPDGSNFTLKIRSTKLEDSAMYFCASDPASSYEQYFGPGTRLTVT.

This clonotype was detected many times. The chain's CDR3 is CASSRLPDGAYEQYF. CDR3 in DNA: TGTGCCAGTAGTCGTCTTCCAGACGGGGCCTACGAGCAGTACTTC. V and J are TRBV19 and TRBJ2-7, with a tentative D call TRBD2 (5 bases). Germline values: CDR1 LNHDA, CDR2 SQIVND (reference sequence). CDR3 size: 15 residues. V dropped 5 bases and J dropped 2 bases, with 16 bases sitting between them. Variable domain in full (rest from reference TRBV19 and TRBJ2-7): DGGITQSPKYLFRKEGQNVTLSCEQNLNHDAMYWYRQDPGQGLRLIYYSQIVNDFQKGDIAEGYSVSREKKESFPLTVTSAQKNPTAFYLCASSRLPDGAYEQYFGPGTRLTVT.

This clonotype was observed many times. The gene calls are TRBV12-3 or TRBV12-4 and TRBJ2-1; the match to TRBD1 covers 10 bases. The CDR3 runs 16 residues. The V and J ends lost 5 bases and 3 bases, in that order; junction bases with no gene match: 7. CDR3 sequence reads: CASSAGTGDFYNEQFF. Here the CDR3 DNA reads TGTGCCAGCAGTGCTGGGACAGGGGATTTCTACAATGAGCAGTTCTTC.

A word on this clonotype: The junction shows a germline mismatch at one end, possibly a read error. This sequence joins TRBV7-2 and TRBJ1-2; D remains unclear. CDR3 size: 12 residues. Germline V lookup: CDR1 SGHTA, CDR2 FQGNSA. Here the CDR3 DNA reads TGTGCCAGCAGCTTAGATTTTTGGGAGGCAGCCTTC. This sequence encodes CASSLDFWEAAF.

At least ten counts were recorded for this clonotype. The genes are TRBV14 and TRBJ2-1; 7 bases are shared with TRBD2. CDR1 is SGHDN, CDR2 FVKESK, per germline. The ends lost 4 bases at V and 10 bases at J; junction bases unmatched: 16. The CDR3 runs 16 residues. CDR3 coding DNA: TGTGCCAGCAGCCGGGGAGGAGCGGGATATCTTAGGGAGCAGTTCTTC. This sequence encodes CASSRGGAGYLREQFF.

In regard to this clonotype: This likely reflects a read error, since a far larger clone is one base away. V usage is TRBV7-9 and J usage is TRBJ2-3; TRBD2 matches at 9 bases. Germline-derived CDR1 and CDR2 are SEHNR and FQNEAQ (reference sequence). The CDR3 spans 19 residues. The DNA of the CDR3 is TGTGCCATCAGCTTAAATTTACAACTAGCGGGCATCAGCACAGATACGCAGTATTTT. Translation gives CAISLNLQLAGISTDTQYF.

V usage is TRBV30 and J usage is TRBJ1-2, with D possibly matching TRBD1 (5 bases). Germline loops: CDR1 GTSNPN, CDR2 SVGIG (reference sequence). The V gene lost 0 bases and the J gene lost 6 bases, with 17 bases spanning the gap. The CDR3 covers 15 residues. This chain's CDR3 is CAWSVKLEGTNGYTF. Written as DNA, the CDR3 is TGTGCCTGGAGTGTGAAGTTGGAGGGGACGAATGGCTACACCTTC.

This clonotype showed up many times. The chain recombines TRBV4-1 with TRBJ2-3; 11 bases map to TRBD2. The junction had 4 bases not matched to a gene; V was cut back by 2 bases and J by 0 bases. The CDR3 consists of 17 residues. Germline V gene lookup returns CDR1 MGHRA and CDR2 YSYEKL. In DNA form, the CDR3 reads TGCGCCAGCAGCCAACTAGCGGGAGGTACTAGCACAGATACGCAGTATTTT. Its protein product is CASSQLAGGTSTDTQYF.

This clonotype has ten or more counts. This rearrangement joins TRBV9 to TRBJ1-1; D ambiguous. Germline assignment: CDR1 SGDLS and CDR2 YYNGEE. V lost 5 bases and J 3 bases, leaving 17 bases between the germline ends. This CDR3 region has 15 residues. The CDR3 region has the DNA TGTGCCAGCAGTCTGTCGTGGGCCGTGGACACTGAAGCTTTCTTT. It specifies CASSLSWAVDTEAFF.

This clonotype was observed many times. V and J are TRBV5-1 and TRBJ2-1; tentative D call: TRBD2 (7 bases). Germline V gene data show CDR1 as SGHRS and CDR2 as YFSETQ. V dropped 7 bases and J dropped 6 bases, with 17 bases sitting between them. CDR3 length: 14 residues. For the CDR3, the DNA is TGCGCCAGCCGGGGGGCCGTGGGTCTCAATGAGCAGTTCTTC. As protein: CASRGAVGLNEQFF. Full variable domain (missing parts from reference TRBV5-1 and TRBJ2-1): KAGVTQTPRYLIKTRGQQVTLSCSPISGHRSVSWYQQTPGQGLQFLFEYFSETQRNKGNFPGRFSGRQFSNSRSEMNVSTLELGDSALYLCASRGAVGLNEQFFGPGTRLTVL.

This clonotype was seen many times. The J gene is TRBJ2-6, the V gene TRBV5-1; D is unresolved. The CDR3 spans 14 residues. V was pared by 4 bases and J by 3 bases, with 8 bases between. Germline V gene sequence: CDR1 SGHRS, CDR2 YFSETQ. The chain's CDR3 is CASSLNIGANVLTF. Written as DNA, the CDR3 is TGCGCCAGCAGCCTCAACATTGGGGCCAACGTCCTGACTTTC.

The chain employs TRBV5-6 and TRBJ1-3, with D hard to call. Per the germline V gene, CDR1 is SGHDT and CDR2 is YYEEEE. CDR3 length equals 14 residues. Trimming removed 0 bases at V and 0 bases at J, with 4 bases between. CDR3 in DNA: TGTGCCAGCAGCTTGGTCAGCTCTGGAAACACCATATATTTT. Translation gives CASSLVSSGNTIYF.

In its sample, this clonotype was seen many times. The chain employs TRBV7-8 and TRBJ2-3, with 9 bases fitting TRBD2. The ends lost 0 bases at V and 2 bases at J; junction bases unmatched: 15. In germline, CDR1 is SGHVS, CDR2 FQNEAQ. The length of the CDR3 is 20 residues. CDR3 DNA: TGTGCCAGCAGCTTAGCGGCGGGGGGGCTATTCAAAACCTTCACAGATACGCAGTATTTT. Its protein is CASSLAAGGLFKTFTDTQYF.

The J gene is TRBJ1-4, the V gene TRBV2; 10 bases match TRBD1. Germline CDR1 SNHLY, CDR2 FYNNEI. The CDR3 totals 15 residues. The junction had 11 bases not matched to a gene; V was cut back by 8 bases and J by 8 bases. The CDR3 coding sequence is TGTGCCAGCGACCGGGGGACAGGGGCGATGGAAAAACTGTTTTTT. Translating gives CASDRGTGAMEKLFF. The full variable domain, in which reference TRBV2 and TRBJ1-4 provide the parts outside the CDR3, is EPEVTQTPSHQVTQMGQEVILRCVPISNHLYFYWYRQILGQKVEFLVSFYNNEISEKSEIFDDQFSVERPDGSNFTLKIRSTKLEDSAMYFCASDRGTGAMEKLFFGSGTQLSVL.